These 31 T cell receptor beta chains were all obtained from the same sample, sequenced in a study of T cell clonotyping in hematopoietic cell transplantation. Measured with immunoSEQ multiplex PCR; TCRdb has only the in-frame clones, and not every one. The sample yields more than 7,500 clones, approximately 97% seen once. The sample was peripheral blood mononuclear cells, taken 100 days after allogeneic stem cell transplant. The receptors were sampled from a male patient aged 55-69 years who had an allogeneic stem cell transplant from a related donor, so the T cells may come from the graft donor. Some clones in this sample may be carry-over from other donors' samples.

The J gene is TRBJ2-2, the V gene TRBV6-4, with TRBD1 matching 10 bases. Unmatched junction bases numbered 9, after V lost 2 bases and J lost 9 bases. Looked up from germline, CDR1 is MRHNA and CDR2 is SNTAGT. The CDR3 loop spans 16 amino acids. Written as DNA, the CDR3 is TGTGCCAGCAGTGACCCGGGACAGGGGAAATTCCGGGAGCTGTTTTTT. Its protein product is CASSDPGQGKFRELFF.

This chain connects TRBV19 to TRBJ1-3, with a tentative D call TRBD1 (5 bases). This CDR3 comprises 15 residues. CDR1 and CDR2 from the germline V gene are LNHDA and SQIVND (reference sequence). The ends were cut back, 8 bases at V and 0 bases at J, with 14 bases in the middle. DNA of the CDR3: TGTGCCAGTGTTCAGGGCGACGTCTCTGGAAACACCATATATTTT. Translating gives CASVQGDVSGNTIYF.

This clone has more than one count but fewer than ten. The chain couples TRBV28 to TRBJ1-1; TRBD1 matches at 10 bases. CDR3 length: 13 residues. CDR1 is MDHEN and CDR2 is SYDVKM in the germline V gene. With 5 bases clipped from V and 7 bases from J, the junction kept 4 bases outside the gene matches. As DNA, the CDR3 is TGTGCCAGCAGTATGACAGGGGGCCTTGAAGCTTTCTTT. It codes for CASSMTGGLEAFF.

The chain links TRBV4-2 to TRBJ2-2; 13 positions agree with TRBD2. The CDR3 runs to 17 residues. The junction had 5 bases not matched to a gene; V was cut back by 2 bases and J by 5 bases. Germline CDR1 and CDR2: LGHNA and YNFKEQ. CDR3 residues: CASSQPGLAGETGELFF. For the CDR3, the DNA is TGTGCCAGCAGCCAACCCGGACTAGCGGGGGAAACCGGGGAGCTGTTTTTT.

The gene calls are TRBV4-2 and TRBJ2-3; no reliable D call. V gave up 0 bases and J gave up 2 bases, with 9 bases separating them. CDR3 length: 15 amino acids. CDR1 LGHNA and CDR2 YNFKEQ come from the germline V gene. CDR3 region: CASSQEGITTDTQYF. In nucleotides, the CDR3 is TGTGCCAGCAGCCAAGAAGGGATAACCACAGATACGCAGTATTTT.

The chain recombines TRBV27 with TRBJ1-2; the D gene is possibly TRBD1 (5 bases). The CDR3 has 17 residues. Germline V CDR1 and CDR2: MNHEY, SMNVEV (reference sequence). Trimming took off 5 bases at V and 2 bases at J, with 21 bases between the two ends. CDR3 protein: CASSPTTVPNPNYGYTF. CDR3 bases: TGTGCCAGCAGTCCCACGACAGTCCCGAACCCCAACTATGGCTACACCTTC.

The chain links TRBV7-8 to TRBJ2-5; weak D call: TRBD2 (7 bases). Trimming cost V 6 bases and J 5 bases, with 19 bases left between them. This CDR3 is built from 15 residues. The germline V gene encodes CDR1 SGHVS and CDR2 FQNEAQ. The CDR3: CASRRGGALAETQYF. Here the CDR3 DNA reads TGTGCCAGCAGGAGGGGGGGGGCGCTGGCCGAGACCCAGTACTTC.

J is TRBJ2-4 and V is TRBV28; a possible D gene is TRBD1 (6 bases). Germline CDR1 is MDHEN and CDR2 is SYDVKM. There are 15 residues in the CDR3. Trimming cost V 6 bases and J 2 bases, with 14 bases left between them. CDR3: CASRLRTVTKNIQYF. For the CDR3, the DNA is TGTGCCAGCAGACTCCGGACAGTTACCAAAAACATTCAGTACTTC.

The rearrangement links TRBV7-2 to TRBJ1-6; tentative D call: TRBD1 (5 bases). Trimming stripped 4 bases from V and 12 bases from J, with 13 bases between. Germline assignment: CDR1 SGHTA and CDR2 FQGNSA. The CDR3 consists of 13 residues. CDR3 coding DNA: TGTGCCAGCAGCTCCTGGGGGGGGGAACCCCTCCACTTT. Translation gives CASSSWGGEPLHF.

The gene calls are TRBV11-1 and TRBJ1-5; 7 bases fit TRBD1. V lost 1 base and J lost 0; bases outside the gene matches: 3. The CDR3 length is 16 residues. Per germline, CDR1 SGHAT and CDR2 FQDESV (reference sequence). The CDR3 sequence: CASSLDGTVSNQPQHF. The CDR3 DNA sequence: TGTGCCAGCAGCTTAGATGGGACAGTTAGCAATCAGCCCCAGCATTTT.

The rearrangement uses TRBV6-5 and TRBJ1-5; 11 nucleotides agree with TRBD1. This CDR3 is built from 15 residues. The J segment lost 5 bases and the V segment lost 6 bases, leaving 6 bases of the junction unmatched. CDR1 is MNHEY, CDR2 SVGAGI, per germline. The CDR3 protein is CASSSRTGGDQPQHF. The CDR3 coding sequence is TGTGCCAGCAGCTCCAGGACAGGGGGCGATCAGCCCCAGCATTTT.

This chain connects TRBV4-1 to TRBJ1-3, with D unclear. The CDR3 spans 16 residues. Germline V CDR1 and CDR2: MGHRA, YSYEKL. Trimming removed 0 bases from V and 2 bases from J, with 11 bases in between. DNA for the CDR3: TGCGCCAGCAGCCAAGATCACACAGCTGCTGGAAACACCATATATTTT. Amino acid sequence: CASSQDHTAAGNTIYF.

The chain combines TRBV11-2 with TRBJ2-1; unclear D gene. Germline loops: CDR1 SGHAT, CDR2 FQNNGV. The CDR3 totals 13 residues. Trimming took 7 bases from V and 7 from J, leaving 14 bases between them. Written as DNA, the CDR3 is TGTGCCAGCACCCTCCAGACCGAAAATGAGCAGTTCTTC. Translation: CASTLQTENEQFF.

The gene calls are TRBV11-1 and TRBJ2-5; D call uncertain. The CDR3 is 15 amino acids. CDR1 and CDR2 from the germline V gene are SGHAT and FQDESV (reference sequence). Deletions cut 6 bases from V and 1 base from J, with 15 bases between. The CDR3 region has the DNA TGTGCCAGCAGTATCAATCCGAGATCCCAAGAGACCCAGTACTTC. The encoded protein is CASSINPRSQETQYF.

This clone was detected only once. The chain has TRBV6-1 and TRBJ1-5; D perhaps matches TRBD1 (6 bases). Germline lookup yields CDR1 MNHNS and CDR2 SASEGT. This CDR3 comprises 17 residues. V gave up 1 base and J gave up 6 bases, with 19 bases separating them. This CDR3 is CASSEEQGNIRGQPQHF. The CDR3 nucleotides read TGTGCCAGCAGTGAAGAACAGGGAAATATAAGGGGTCAGCCCCAGCATTTT.

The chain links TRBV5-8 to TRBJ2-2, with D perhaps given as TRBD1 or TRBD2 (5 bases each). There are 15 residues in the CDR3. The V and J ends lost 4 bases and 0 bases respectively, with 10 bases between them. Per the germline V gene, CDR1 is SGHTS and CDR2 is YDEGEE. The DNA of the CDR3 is TGTGCCAGCAGCACCGGGACGGCGAACACCGGGGAGCTGTTTTTT. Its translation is CASSTGTANTGELFF.

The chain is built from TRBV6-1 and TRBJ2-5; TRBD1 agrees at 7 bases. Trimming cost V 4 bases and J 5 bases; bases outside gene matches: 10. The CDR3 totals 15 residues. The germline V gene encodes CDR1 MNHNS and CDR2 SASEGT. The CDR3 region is CASSVLTGAQETQYF. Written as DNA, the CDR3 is TGTGCCAGCAGTGTACTAACAGGGGCACAGGAGACCCAGTACTTC.

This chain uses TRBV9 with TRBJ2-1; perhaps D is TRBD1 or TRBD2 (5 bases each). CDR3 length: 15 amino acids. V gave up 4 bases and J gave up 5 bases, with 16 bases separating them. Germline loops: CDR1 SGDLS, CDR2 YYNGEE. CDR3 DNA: TGTGCCAGCAGCCTCCGGGACCGACCCAACAATGAGCAGTTCTTC. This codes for CASSLRDRPNNEQFF.

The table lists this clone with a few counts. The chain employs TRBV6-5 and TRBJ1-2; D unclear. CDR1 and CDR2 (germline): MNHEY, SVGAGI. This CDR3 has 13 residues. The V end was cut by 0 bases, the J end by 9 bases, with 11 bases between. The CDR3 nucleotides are TGTGCCAGCAGTTACTCCCGGATTGGTAGCTACACCTTC. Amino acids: CASSYSRIGSYTF.

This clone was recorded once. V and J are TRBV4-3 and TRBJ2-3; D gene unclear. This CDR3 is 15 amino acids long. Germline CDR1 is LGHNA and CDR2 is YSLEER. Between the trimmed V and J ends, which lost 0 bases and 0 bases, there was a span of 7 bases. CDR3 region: CASSQEWPSTDTQYF. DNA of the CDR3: TGCGCCAGCAGCCAAGAATGGCCGAGCACAGATACGCAGTATTTT.

The CDR3 DNA sequence: TGTGCCAGCAGGGGAGGGACAGGGAGTACCGGGGAGCTGTTTTTT. Translating it yields CASRGGTGSTGELFF. This chain connects TRBV6-5 to TRBJ2-2, with 9 bases lining up with TRBD1. CDR3 size: 15 residues. Trimming removed 6 bases from V and 5 bases from J; junction bases left unmatched: 7. Per germline, CDR1 MNHEY and CDR2 SVGAGI.

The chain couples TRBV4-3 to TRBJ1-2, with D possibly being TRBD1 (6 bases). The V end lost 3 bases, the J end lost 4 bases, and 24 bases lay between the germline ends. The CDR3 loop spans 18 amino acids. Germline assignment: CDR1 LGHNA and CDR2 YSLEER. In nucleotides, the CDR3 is TGCGCCAGCAGCCAGGCCGGGACAACCACCTTTGGGCCCTATGGCTACACCTTC. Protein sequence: CASSQAGTTTFGPYGYTF.

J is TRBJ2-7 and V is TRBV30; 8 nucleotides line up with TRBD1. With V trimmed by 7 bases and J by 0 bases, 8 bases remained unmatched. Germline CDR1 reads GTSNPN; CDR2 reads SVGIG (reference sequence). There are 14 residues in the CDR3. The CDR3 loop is CASKGTGLSYEQYF. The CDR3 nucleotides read TGTGCCTCGAAGGGGACAGGTCTCTCCTACGAGCAGTACTTC.

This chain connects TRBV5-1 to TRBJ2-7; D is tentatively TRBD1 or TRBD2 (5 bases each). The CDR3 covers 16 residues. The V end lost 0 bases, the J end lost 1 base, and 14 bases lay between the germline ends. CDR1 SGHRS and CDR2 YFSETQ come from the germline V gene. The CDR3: CASSLELGDGSYEQYF. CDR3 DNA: TGCGCCAGCAGCTTGGAGTTGGGGGACGGGTCCTACGAGCAGTACTTC.

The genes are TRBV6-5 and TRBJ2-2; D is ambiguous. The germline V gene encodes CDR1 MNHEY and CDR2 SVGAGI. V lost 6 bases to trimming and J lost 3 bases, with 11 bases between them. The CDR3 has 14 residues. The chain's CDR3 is CASRPDRDTGELFF. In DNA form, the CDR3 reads TGTGCCAGCAGACCTGATAGGGACACCGGGGAGCTGTTTTTT.

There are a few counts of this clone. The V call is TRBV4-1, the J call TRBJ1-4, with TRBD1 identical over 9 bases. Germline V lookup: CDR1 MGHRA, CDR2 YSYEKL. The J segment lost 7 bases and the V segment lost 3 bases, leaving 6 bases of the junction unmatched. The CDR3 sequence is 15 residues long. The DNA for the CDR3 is TGCGCCAGCAGCCACCCACAGGGGGCTAGTGAAAAACTGTTTTTT. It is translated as CASSHPQGASEKLFF.

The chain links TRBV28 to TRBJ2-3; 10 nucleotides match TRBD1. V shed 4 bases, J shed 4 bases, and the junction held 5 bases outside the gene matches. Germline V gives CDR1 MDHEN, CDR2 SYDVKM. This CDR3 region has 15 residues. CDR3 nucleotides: TGTGCCAGCAGTTGGTCGGGACAGGGGTCAGATACGCAGTATTTT. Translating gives CASSWSGQGSDTQYF. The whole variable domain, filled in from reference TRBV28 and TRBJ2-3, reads DVKVTQSSRYLVKRTGEKVFLECVQDMDHENMFWYRQDPGLGLRLIYFSYDVKMKEKGDIPEGYSVSREKKERFSLILESASTNQTSMYLCASSWSGQGSDTQYFGPGTRLTVL.

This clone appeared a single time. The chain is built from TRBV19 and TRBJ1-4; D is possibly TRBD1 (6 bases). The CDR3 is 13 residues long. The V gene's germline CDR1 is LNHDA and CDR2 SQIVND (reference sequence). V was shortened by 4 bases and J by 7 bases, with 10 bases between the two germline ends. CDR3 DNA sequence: TGTGCCAGTAGTACACAGGGCGGTGAAAAACTGTTTTTT. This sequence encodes CASSTQGGEKLFF.

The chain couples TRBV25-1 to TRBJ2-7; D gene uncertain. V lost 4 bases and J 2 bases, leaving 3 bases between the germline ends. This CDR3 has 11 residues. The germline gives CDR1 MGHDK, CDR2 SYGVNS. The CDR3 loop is CASSVAYEQYF. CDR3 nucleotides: TGTGCCAGCAGTGTTGCCTACGAGCAGTACTTC.

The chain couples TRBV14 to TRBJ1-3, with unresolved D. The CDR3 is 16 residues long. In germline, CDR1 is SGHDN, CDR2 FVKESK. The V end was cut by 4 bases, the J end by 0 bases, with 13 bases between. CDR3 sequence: CASSRFVSNSGNTIYF. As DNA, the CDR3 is TGTGCCAGCAGCCGCTTTGTCAGTAACTCTGGAAACACCATATATTTT.

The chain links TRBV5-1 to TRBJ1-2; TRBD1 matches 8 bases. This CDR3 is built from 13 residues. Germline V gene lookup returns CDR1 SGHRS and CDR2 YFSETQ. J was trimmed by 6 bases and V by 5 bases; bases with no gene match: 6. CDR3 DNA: TGCGCCAGCAGAATGGGACAGGCGAATGGCTACACCTTC. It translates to CASRMGQANGYTF.